A single sample gave rise to the 9 T cell receptor beta chains below, sequenced in a study of blood T cell repertoires in COVID-19. Clones were read by immunoSEQ multiplex PCR, and TCRdb kept only the in-frame ones, dropping some. Here the sample spans fewer than 70,000 clones, around 91% being singletons. The sequencing input was peripheral blood. The source is a man aged 45 to 65 with acute or convalescent COVID-19.

For the CDR3, the DNA is TGTGCCAGCAGCGTAGCCGGGACTACATCCGGGGAGCTGTTTTTT. Translation gives CASSVAGTTSGELFF. The chain uses TRBV9 and TRBJ2-2, with TRBD2 matching over 7 bases. The CDR3 loop spans 15 amino acids. Germline loops: CDR1 SGDLS, CDR2 YYNGEE. The V and J ends lost 0 bases and 6 bases, in that order; junction bases with no gene match: 5.

The chain uses TRBV28 and TRBJ2-3, with 10 nucleotides matching TRBD1. J was trimmed by 0 bases and V by 5 bases; bases with no gene match: 11. This CDR3 spans 18 amino acids. Germline assignment: CDR1 MDHEN and CDR2 SYDVKM. The CDR3 is CASSTPWTGGGSTDTQYF. The CDR3 nucleotides are TGTGCCAGCAGTACACCTTGGACAGGGGGGGGTAGCACAGATACGCAGTATTTT.

V gene TRBV11-2 combines with J gene TRBJ2-7; D perhaps matches TRBD1 (6 bases). V dropped 1 base and J dropped 3 bases, with 10 bases sitting between them. This CDR3 has 14 residues. Germline CDR1 SGHAT, CDR2 FQNNGV. CDR3: CASSLGQGFYEQYF. The CDR3 nucleotides read TGTGCCAGCAGCTTAGGGCAGGGGTTCTACGAGCAGTACTTC.

This chain uses TRBV29-1 with TRBJ1-5; D unresolved. Germline V lookup: CDR1 SQVTM, CDR2 ANQGSEA. The CDR3 has 14 amino acids. V lost 3 bases, J lost 1 base, and 10 bases lay in between. CDR3 sequence reads: CSVERPGSNQPQHF. The CDR3 region has the DNA TGCAGCGTTGAGCGCCCGGGGAGCAATCAGCCCCAGCATTTT.

The gene calls are TRBV6-2 or TRBV6-3 and TRBJ1-5; D call uncertain. This CDR3 contains 11 residues. Trimming stripped 2 bases from V and 7 bases from J, with 3 bases between. CDR1 is MNHEY and CDR2 is SVGEGT in the germline V gene. The CDR3, as DNA: TGTGCCAGCAGTTACCCGCAGCCCCAGCATTTT. Translated: CASSYPQPQHF.

The V gene is TRBV19, the J gene TRBJ2-1; no reliable D call. Between the trimmed V and J ends, which lost 5 bases and 8 bases, there was a span of 13 bases. CDR1 and CDR2 from the germline V gene are LNHDA and SQIVND (reference sequence). The CDR3 runs to 13 residues. The CDR3, as DNA: TGTGCCAGTAGTTCACTAATTCTGGATGAGCAGTTCTTC. Its translation is CASSSLILDEQFF. Variable domain in full (rest from reference TRBV19 and TRBJ2-1): DGGITQSPKYLFRKEGQNVTLSCEQNLNHDAMYWYRQDPGQGLRLIYYSQIVNDFQKGDIAEGYSVSREKKESFPLTVTSAQKNPTAFYLCASSSLILDEQFFGPGTRLTVL.

This chain joins TRBV4-1 and TRBJ1-4; possibly TRBD1 for D (6 bases). Germline values: CDR1 MGHRA, CDR2 YSYEKL. CDR3 size: 14 residues. V dropped 4 bases and J dropped 4 bases, with 10 bases sitting between them. The CDR3 nucleotides are TGCGCCAGCAGCCCGGGACAAAGTAATGAAAAACTGTTTTTT. Encoded protein: CASSPGQSNEKLFF.

This chain connects TRBV2 to TRBJ1-1, with D perhaps TRBD1 (5 bases). This CDR3 region has 14 residues. Trimming removed 7 bases from V and 1 base from J, with 13 bases in between. Germline assignment: CDR1 SNHLY and CDR2 FYNNEI. As DNA, the CDR3 is TGTGCCAGCATCAGGCGGGGCGCGAACACTGAAGCTTTCTTT. Its protein is CASIRRGANTEAFF.

The chain is built from TRBV21-1 and TRBJ1-2; the DNA was not used to check the table's D call, TRBD1. TRBV21-1 is recorded as a pseudogene. This CDR3 has 13 residues. CDR3 sequence reads: CASSTTGCHGYTF. CDR3 in DNA: TGTGCCAGCAGCACGACAGGGTGTCATGGCTACACCTTC.